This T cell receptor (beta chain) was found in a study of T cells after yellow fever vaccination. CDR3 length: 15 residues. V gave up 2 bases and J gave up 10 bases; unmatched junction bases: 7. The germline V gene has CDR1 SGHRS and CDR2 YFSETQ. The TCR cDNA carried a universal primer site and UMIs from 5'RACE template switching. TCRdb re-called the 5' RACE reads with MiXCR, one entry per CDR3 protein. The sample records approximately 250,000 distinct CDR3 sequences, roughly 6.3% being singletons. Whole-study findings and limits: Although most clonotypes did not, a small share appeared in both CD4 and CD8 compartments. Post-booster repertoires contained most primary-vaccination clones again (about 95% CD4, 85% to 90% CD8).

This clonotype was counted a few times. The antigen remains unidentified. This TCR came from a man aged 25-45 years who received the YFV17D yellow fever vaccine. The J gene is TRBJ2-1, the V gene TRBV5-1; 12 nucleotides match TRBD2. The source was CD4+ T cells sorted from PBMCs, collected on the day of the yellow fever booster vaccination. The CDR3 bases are TGCGCCAGCAGCTTACTGACTAGCGGGAGCTCCGAGCAGTTCTTC. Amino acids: CASSLLTSGSSEQFF.